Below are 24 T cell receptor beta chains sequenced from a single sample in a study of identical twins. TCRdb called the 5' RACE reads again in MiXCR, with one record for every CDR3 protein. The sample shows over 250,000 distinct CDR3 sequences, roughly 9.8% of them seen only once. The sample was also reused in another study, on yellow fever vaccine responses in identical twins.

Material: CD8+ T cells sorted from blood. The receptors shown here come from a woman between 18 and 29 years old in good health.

The CDR3 here is CASTTPHQYEQYF. CDR3 bases: TGTGCCAGCACCACTCCTCACCAATACGAGCAGTACTTC. The V gene is TRBV11-2, the J gene TRBJ2-7; D ambiguous. V lost 7 bases and J lost 4, with 14 bases in between. Per germline, CDR1 SGHAT and CDR2 FQNNGV. There are 13 residues in the CDR3. The full variable domain, rest sourced from reference TRBV11-2 and TRBJ2-7, is EAGVAQSPRYKIIEKRQSVAFWCNPISGHATLYWYQQILGQGPKLLIQFQNNGVVDDSQLPKDRFSAERLKGVDSTLKIQPAKLEDSAVYLCASTTPHQYEQYFGPGTRLTVT.

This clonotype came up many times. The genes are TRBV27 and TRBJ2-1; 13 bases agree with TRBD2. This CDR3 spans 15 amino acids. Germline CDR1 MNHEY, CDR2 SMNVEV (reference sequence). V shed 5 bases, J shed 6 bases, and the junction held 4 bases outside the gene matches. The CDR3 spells CASSSGTSGANEQFF. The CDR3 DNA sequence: TGTGCCAGCAGTAGCGGGACTAGCGGGGCCAATGAGCAGTTCTTC.

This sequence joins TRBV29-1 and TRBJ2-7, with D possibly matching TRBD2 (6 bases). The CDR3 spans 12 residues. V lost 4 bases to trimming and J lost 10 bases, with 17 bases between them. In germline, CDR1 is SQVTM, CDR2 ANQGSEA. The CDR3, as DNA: TGCAGCGTTGTCGGGTCGGGAGCGATACAGTACTTC. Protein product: CSVVGSGAIQYF.

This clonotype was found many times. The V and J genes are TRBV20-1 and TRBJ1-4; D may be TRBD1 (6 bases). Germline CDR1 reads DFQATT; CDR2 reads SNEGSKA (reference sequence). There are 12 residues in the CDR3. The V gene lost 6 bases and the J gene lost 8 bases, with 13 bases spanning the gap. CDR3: CSAKGVVEKLFF. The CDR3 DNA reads TGCAGTGCCAAGGGGGTCGTGGAAAAACTGTTTTTT.

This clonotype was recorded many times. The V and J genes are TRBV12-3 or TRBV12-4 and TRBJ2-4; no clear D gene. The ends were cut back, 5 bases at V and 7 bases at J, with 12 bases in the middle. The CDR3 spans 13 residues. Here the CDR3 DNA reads TGTGCCAGCAGTCTTAGTCCCGCGAACATTCAGTACTTC. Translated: CASSLSPANIQYF.

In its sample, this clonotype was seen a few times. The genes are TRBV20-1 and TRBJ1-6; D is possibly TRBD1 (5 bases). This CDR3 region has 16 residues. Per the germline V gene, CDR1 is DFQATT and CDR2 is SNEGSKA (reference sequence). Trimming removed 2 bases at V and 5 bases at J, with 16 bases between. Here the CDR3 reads CSARPTGLWDNSPLHF. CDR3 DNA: TGCAGTGCTAGACCCACAGGCCTTTGGGATAATTCACCCCTCCACTTT.

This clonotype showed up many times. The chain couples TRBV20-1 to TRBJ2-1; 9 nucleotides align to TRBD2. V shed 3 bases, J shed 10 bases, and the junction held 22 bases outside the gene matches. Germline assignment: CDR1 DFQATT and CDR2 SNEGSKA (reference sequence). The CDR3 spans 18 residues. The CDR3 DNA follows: TGCAGTGCTAGGCCGTCACCAGTAGCGGGAGTTAGGATTATGGAGCAGTTCTTC. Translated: CSARPSPVAGVRIMEQFF.

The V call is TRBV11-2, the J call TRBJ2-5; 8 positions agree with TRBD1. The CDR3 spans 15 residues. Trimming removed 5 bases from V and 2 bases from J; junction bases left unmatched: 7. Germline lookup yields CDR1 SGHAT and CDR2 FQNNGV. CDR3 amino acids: CASSKPGGFQETQYF. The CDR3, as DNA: TGTGCCAGCAGCAAGCCAGGGGGCTTTCAAGAGACCCAGTACTTC.

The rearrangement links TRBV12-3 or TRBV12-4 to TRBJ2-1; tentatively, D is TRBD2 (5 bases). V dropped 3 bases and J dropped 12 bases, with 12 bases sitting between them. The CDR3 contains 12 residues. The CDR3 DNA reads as TGTGCCAGCAGTTTCCTCGGACTCACGCAGTTCTTC. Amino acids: CASSFLGLTQFF.

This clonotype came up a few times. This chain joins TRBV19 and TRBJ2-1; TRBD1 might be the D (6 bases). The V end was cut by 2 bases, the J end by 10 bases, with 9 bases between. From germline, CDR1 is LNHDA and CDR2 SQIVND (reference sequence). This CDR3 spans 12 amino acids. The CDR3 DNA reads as TGTGCCAGTAGTATAACAGGGAAAGAGCAGTTCTTC. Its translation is CASSITGKEQFF.

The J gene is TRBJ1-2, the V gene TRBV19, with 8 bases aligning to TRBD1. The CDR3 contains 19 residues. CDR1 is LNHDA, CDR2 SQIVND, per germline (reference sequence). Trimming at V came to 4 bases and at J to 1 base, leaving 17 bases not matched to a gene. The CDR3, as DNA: TGTGCCAGTAGTACCTTTACCGGGACAGGCCACGACGGTAACTATGGCTACACCTTC. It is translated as CASSTFTGTGHDGNYGYTF.

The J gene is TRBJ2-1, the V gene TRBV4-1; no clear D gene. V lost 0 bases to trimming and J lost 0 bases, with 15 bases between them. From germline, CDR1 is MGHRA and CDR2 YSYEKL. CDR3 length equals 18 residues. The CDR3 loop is CASSQDIGRFSSYNEQFF. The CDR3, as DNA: TGCGCCAGCAGCCAAGATATTGGGCGCTTCTCCTCCTACAATGAGCAGTTCTTC.

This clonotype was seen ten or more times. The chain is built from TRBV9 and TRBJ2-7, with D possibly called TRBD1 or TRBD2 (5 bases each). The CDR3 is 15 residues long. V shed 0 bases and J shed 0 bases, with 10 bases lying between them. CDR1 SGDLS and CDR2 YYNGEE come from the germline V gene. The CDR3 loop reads CASSVGAGSSYEQYF. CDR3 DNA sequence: TGTGCCAGCAGCGTAGGGGCAGGGAGCTCCTACGAGCAGTACTTC.

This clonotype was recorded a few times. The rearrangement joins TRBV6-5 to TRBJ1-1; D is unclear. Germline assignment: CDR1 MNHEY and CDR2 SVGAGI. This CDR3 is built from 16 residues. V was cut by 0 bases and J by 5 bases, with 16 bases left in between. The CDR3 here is CASSYSRVSFTTEAFF. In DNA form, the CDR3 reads TGTGCCAGCAGTTACTCGAGAGTGTCCTTTACGACTGAAGCTTTCTTT.

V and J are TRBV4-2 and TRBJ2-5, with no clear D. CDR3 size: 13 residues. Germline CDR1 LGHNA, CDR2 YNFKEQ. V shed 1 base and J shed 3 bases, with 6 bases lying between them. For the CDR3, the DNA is TGTGCCAGCAGCCAAGTGAGAGAAGAGACCCAGTACTTC. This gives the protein CASSQVREETQYF.

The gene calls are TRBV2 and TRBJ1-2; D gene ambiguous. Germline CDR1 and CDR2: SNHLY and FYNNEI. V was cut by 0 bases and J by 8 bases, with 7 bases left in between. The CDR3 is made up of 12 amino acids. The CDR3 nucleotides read TGTGCCAGCAGTGAAGCGCTAGCCGGCTACACCTTC. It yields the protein CASSEALAGYTF.

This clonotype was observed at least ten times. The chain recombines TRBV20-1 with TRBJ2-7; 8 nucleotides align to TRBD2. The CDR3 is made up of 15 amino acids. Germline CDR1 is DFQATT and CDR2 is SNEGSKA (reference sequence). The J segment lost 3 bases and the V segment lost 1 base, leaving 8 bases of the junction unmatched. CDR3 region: CSARAPTSEVYEQYF. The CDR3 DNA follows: TGCAGTGCTAGAGCCCCGACTAGCGAAGTCTACGAGCAGTACTTC.

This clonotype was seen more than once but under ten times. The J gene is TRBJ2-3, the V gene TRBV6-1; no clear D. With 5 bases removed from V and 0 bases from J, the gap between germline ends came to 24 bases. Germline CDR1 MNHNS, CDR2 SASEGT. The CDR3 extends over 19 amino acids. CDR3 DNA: TGTGCCAGCAGTCCCTCCTTATCTCAGGTGACCGCCAGCACAGATACGCAGTATTTT. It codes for CASSPSLSQVTASTDTQYF.

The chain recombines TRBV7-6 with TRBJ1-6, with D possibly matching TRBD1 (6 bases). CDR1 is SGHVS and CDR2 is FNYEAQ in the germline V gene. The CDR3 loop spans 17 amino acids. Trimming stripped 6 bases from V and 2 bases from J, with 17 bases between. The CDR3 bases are TGTGCCAGCAGTCCTAACCCAGGGGAAGCCTATAATTCACCCCTCCACTTT. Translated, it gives CASSPNPGEAYNSPLHF. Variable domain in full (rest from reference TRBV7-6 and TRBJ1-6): GAGVSQSPRYKVTKRGQDVALRCDPISGHVSLYWYRQALGQGPEFLTYFNYEAQQDKSGLPNDRFSAERPEGSISTLTIQRTEQRDSAMYRCASSPNPGEAYNSPLHFGNGTRLTVT.

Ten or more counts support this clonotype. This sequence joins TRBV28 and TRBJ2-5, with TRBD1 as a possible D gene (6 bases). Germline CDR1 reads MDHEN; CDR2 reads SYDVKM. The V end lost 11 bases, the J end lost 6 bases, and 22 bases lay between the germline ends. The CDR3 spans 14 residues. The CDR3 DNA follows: TGTGCCGGCTCGACCGGGACAAGGGGACAGACCCAGTACTTC. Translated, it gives CAGSTGTRGQTQYF.

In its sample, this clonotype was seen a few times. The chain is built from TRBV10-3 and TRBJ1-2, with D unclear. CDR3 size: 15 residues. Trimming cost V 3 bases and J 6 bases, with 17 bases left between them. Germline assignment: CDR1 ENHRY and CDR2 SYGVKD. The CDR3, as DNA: TGTGCCATCAGTGATTCTAACAGCCTCCTCGATGGCTACACCTTC. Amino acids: CAISDSNSLLDGYTF.

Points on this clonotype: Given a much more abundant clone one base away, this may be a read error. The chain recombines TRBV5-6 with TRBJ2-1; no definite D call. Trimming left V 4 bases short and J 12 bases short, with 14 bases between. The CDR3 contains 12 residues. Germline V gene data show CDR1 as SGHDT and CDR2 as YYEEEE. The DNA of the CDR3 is TGTGCCAGCAGCCTAGGGCCCCACTGGCAGTTCTTC. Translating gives CASSLGPHWQFF.

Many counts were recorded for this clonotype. CDR3 sequence reads: CASSQHEVGTSGRIIYNEQFF. CDR3 DNA sequence: TGTGCCAGCAGCCAACATGAGGTAGGGACTAGCGGGAGAATTATATACAATGAGCAGTTCTTC. The rearrangement uses TRBV3-1 and TRBJ2-1; 14 bases align to TRBD2. The V gene's germline CDR1 is LGHDT and CDR2 YNNKEL (reference sequence). The CDR3 consists of 21 residues. Losses at the gene ends were 2 bases for V and 4 bases for J; bases not matched to a gene: 16.

The CDR3 DNA reads as TGTGCCAGCAGCCAATTTCTAGGCTACACCTTC. Residues: CASSQFLGYTF. V and J are TRBV3-1 and TRBJ1-2; D call uncertain. This CDR3 region has 11 residues. Trimming removed 2 bases at V and 8 bases at J, with 6 bases between. Germline V lookup: CDR1 LGHDT, CDR2 YNNKEL (reference sequence). Full variable domain (rest looked up from reference TRBV3-1 and TRBJ1-2): DTAVSQTPKYLVTQMGNDKSIKCEQNLGHDTMYWYKQDSKKFLKIMFSYNNKELIINETVPNRFSPKSPDKAHLNLHINSLELGDSAVYFCASSQFLGYTFGSGTRLTVV.